The clone carrying this TCR beta chain showed up many times. Its antigen is still unknown. The data derive from a study of T cells in Graves' hyperthyroidism and ophthalmopathy. Study as a whole: The blood sample was taken at first diagnosis, before treatment began. General study results and limits: Researchers found most expanded thyroid clonotypes above 0.001 in blood as well. Ophthalmopathy got predicted by the model a median 6.5 months before its onset.

The CDR3 extends over 14 amino acids. Germline V gene data show CDR1 as MDHEN and CDR2 as SYDVKM. V dropped 3 bases and J dropped 8; count of bases not matched to a gene: 8. The TCR beta CDR3 regions underwent amplification using RNA transcripts as the source. HTBI primers were used for first-round RT-PCR of the TCR CDR3. Each CDR3 protein is one row after TCRdb ran MiXCR on the multiplex PCR reads. The profile shows approximately 400,000 distinct CDR3 sequences, around a sixth of them singletons. The specimen was blood. The genes are TRBV28 and TRBJ1-1; 8 nucleotides agree with TRBD1. This clonotype was obtained from a man younger than 35 with Graves' ophthalmopathy. In nucleotides, the CDR3 is TGTGCCAGCAGTTTCTTACAGGGGGTCTCCGAAGCTTTCTTT. Amino acids: CASSFLQGVSEAFF.